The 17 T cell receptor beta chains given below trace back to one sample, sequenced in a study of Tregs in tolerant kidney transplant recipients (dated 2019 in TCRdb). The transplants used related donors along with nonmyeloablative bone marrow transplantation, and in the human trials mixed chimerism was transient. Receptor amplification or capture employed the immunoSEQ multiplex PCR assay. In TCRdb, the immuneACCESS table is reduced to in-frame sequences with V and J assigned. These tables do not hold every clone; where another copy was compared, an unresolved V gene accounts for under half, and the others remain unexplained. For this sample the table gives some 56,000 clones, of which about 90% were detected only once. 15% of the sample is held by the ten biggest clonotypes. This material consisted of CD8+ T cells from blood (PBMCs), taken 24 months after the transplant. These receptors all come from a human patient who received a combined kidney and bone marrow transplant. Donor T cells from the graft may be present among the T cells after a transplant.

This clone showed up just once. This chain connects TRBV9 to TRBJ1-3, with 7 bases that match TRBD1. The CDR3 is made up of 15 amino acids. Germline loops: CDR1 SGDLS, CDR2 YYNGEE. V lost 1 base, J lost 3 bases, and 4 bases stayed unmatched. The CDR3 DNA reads TGTGCCAGCAGCGTATGGGGGGACAGTGGAAACACCATATATTTT. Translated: CASSVWGDSGNTIYF.

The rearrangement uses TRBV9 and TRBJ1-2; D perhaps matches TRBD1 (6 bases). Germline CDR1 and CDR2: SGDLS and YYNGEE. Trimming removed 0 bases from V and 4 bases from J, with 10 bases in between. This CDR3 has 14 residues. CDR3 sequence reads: CASSVGLRGYGYTF. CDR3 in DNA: TGTGCCAGCAGCGTAGGACTCAGGGGCTATGGCTACACCTTC.

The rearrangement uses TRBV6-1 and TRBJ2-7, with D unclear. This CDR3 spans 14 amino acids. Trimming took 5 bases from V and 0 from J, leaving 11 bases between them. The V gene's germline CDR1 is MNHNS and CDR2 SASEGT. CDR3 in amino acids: CASSIDTFSYEQYF. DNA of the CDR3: TGTGCCAGCAGTATCGACACATTCTCCTACGAGCAGTACTTC.

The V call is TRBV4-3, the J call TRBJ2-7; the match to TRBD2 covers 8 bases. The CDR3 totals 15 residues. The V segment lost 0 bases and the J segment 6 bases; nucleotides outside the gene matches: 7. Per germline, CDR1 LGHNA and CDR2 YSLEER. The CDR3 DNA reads TGCGCCAGCAGCCAAGATAGTCTAGCGGGTCCCGAGCAGTACTTC. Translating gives CASSQDSLAGPEQYF.

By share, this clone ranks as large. The CDR3 DNA is TGTGCCAGCAGCCAAGTGGGGGGACCCACAGATACGCAGTATTTT. Encoded protein: CASSQVGGPTDTQYF. The chain uses TRBV14 and TRBJ2-3, with D maybe TRBD2 (6 bases). This CDR3 is built from 15 residues. V was clipped by 1 base and J by 2 bases, with 10 bases between them. Germline lookup yields CDR1 SGHDN and CDR2 FVKESK.

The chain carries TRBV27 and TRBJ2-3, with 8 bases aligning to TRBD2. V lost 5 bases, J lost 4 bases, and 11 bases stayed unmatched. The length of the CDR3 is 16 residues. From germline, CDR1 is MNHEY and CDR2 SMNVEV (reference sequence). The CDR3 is CASSTFPGLEADTQYF. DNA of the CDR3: TGTGCCAGCAGTACTTTCCCGGGACTAGAGGCAGATACGCAGTATTTT.

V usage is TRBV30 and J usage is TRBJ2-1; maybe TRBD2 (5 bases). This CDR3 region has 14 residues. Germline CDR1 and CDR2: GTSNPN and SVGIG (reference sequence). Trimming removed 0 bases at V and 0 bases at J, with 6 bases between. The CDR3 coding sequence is TGTGCCTGGAGTGTTACTAGCTCCTACAATGAGCAGTTCTTC. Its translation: CAWSVTSSYNEQFF.

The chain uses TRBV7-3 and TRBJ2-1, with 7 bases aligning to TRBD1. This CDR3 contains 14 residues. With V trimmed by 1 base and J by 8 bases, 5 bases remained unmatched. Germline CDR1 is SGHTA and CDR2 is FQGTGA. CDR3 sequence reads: CASSLSPTGYEQFF. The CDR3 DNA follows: TGTGCCAGCAGCTTAAGCCCGACAGGGTATGAGCAGTTCTTC.

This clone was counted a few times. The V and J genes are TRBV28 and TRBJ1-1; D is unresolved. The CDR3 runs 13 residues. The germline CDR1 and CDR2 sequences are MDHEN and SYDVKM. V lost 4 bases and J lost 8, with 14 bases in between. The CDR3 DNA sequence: TGTGCCAGCAGTTGGGGTTGGGGAGTCGAAGCTTTCTTT. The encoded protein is CASSWGWGVEAFF.

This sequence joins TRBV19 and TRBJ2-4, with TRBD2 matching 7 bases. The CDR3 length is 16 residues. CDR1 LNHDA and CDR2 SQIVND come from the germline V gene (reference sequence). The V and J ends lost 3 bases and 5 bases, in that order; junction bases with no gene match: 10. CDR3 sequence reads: CASSMGSRGRENIQYF. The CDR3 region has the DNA TGTGCCAGTAGTATGGGTAGTCGAGGGAGGGAAAACATTCAGTACTTC. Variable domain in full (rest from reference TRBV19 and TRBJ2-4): DGGITQSPKYLFRKEGQNVTLSCEQNLNHDAMYWYRQDPGQGLRLIYYSQIVNDFQKGDIAEGYSVSREKKESFPLTVTSAQKNPTAFYLCASSMGSRGRENIQYFGAGTRLSVL.

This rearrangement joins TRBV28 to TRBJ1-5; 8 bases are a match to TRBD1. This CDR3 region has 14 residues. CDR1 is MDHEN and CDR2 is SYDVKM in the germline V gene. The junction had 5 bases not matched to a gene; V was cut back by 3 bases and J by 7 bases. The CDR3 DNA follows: TGTGCCAGCAGTTTCCTCACAGGGGGGCAGCCCCAGCATTTT. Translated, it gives CASSFLTGGQPQHF.

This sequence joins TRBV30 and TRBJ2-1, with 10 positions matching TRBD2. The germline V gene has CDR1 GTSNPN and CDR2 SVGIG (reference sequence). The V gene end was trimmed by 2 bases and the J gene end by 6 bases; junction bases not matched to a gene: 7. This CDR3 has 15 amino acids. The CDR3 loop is CAWSKLAGPINEQFF. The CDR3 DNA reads TGTGCCTGGAGTAAACTAGCGGGACCCATCAATGAGCAGTTCTTC.

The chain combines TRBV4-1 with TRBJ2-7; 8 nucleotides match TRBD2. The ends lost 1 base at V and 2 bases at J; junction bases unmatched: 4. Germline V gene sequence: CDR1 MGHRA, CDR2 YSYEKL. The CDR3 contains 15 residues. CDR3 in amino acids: CASSQVAGGAYEQYF. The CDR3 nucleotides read TGCGCCAGCAGCCAAGTTGCGGGGGGTGCCTACGAGCAGTACTTC.

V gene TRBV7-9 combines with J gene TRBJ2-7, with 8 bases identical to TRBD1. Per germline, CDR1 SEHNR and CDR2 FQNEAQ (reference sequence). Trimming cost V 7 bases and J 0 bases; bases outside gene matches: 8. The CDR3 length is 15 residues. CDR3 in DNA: TGTGCCAGCACCCCACCGGGACAGGCCTCCTACGAGCAGTACTTC. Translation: CASTPPGQASYEQYF. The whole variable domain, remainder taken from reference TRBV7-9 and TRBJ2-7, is DTGVSQNPRHKITKRGQNVTFRCDPISEHNRLYWYRQTLGQGPEFLTYFQNEAQLEKSRLLSDRFSAERPKGSFSTLEIQRTEQGDSAMYLCASTPPGQASYEQYFGPGTRLTVT.

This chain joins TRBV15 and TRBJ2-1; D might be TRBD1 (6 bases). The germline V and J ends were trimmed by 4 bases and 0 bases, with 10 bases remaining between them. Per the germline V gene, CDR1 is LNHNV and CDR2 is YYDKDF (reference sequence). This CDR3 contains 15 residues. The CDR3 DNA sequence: TGTGCCACCAGCACTACAGGGAGCTCCTACAATGAGCAGTTCTTC. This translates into CATSTTGSSYNEQFF.

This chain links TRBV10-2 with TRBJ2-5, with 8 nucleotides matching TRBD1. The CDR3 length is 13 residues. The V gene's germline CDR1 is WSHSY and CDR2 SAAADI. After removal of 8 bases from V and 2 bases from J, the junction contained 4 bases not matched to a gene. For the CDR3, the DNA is TGCGCCAGCTTAAGACAGGGGCAAGAGACCCAGTACTTC. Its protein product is CASLRQGQETQYF.

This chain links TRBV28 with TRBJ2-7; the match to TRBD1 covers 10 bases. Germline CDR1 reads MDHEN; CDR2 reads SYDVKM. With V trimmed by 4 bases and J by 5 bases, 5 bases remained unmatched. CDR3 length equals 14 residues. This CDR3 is CASSWRQGANEQYF. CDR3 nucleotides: TGTGCCAGCAGTTGGCGACAGGGGGCCAACGAGCAGTACTTC.